This passage covers 8 T cell receptor beta chains from one sample sequenced in a study of T cell responses to AZD1222 COVID-19 vaccine. Measured with immunoSEQ multiplex PCR; TCRdb has only the in-frame clones, and not every one. The sample shows some 120,000 clones, roughly 90% of them seen only once. This specimen was peripheral blood, taken on day 0 of AZD1222 vaccination. The receptor source for this set is an adult in good health.

The gene calls are TRBV7-2 and TRBJ2-7; 12 bases match TRBD1. The J segment lost 7 bases and the V segment lost 5 bases, leaving 6 bases of the junction unmatched. The CDR3 extends over 14 amino acids. CDR1 is SGHTA and CDR2 is FQGNSA in the germline V gene. The CDR3 sequence is CASSTGQGAGEQYF. The CDR3 bases are TGTGCCAGCAGCACGGGACAGGGGGCAGGGGAGCAGTACTTC.

A note on this clone: One end of the junction fails to match germline, which may point to a read error. The chain employs TRBV7-7 and TRBJ1-3, with D uncertain. CDR1 and CDR2 (germline): SSHAT, FNYEAQ (reference sequence). The CDR3 contains 14 residues. The CDR3 nucleotides are TGTGCTAGCAGCTTAACGGGTTCAGGAAACACCATATATTTT. It codes for CASSLTGSGNTIYF.

The V call is TRBV30, the J call TRBJ2-7; D is possibly TRBD1 or TRBD2 (5 bases each). CDR3 length: 12 amino acids. The V gene's germline CDR1 is GTSNPN and CDR2 SVGIG (reference sequence). Trimming pared 5 bases from V and 0 bases from J, leaving 8 bases between. The CDR3 here is CAWGGHSYEQYF. DNA of the CDR3: TGTGCCTGGGGAGGACACTCCTACGAGCAGTACTTC.

V is TRBV11-3 and J is TRBJ2-5; D unresolved. CDR1 is SGHNT and CDR2 is YENEEA in the germline V gene. This CDR3 region has 16 residues. Deletions cut 2 bases from V and 5 bases from J, with 18 bases between. CDR3 in amino acids: CASSLFSPRRAETQYF. The DNA for the CDR3 is TGTGCCAGCAGCTTATTTTCCCCGAGACGGGCGGAGACCCAGTACTTC.

This sequence joins TRBV6-4 and TRBJ2-5; TRBD2 might be the D (5 bases). The CDR3 extends over 14 amino acids. Trimming took 7 bases from V and 4 from J, leaving 16 bases between them. The germline CDR1 and CDR2 sequences are MRHNA and SNTAGT. The CDR3 reads CASKGSVGGETQYF. For the CDR3, the DNA is TGTGCCAGCAAAGGTAGCGTTGGTGGAGAGACCCAGTACTTC.

This rearrangement joins TRBV6-5 to TRBJ2-1; the match to TRBD2 covers 11 bases. J was trimmed by 5 bases and V by 5 bases; bases with no gene match: 5. Germline V gene lookup returns CDR1 MNHEY and CDR2 SVGAGI. The CDR3 length is 15 residues. Here the CDR3 reads CASSPGTSGDNEQFF. The CDR3 coding sequence is TGTGCCAGCAGTCCCGGGACTAGCGGTGACAATGAGCAGTTCTTC.

This clone has a handful of counts. CDR3 DNA sequence: TGCAGCGTTGAAGATCTGGGTAGACCGGACGGGGAGCTGTTTTTT. It translates to CSVEDLGRPDGELFF. The chain joins TRBV29-1 to TRBJ2-2; D is ambiguous. The CDR3 has 15 amino acids. With 0 bases removed from V and 7 bases from J, the gap between germline ends came to 15 bases. The germline V gene has CDR1 SQVTM and CDR2 ANQGSEA.

This chain connects TRBV12-3 or TRBV12-4 to TRBJ2-1; D gene uncertain. This CDR3 has 11 residues. Trimming left V 3 bases short and J 11 bases short, with 8 bases between. The CDR3 spells CASSFAPKQFF. The CDR3 DNA reads TGTGCCAGCAGTTTTGCCCCCAAGCAGTTCTTC.